This T cell receptor beta chain is from a study of blood T cells in healthy people across ages. Whole-study results and caveats: Unsorted PBMCs prevented conclusive naive versus antigen-experienced comparison. The fall in TCR beta diversity per million T cells was roughly linear with age.

The donors, healthy Caucasians from Russia, were aged about 6 to 100. The CDR3 consists of 13 residues. CDR1 DFQATT and CDR2 SNEGSKA come from the germline V gene (reference sequence). Primed by a sample-barcoded 5' primer and a J-beta primer mix, a second PCR proceeded for 7 to 11 cycles. TCRdb ran MiXCR on the 5' RACE reads and lists one entry per CDR3 protein. The sample lists around 1,500,000 distinct CDR3 sequences, 25% to 30% occurring once. Of note for this clonotype: The antigen is undetermined. Since the CDR3 does not end with the conserved phenylalanine or tryptophan, this likely comes from a read error.

Sequenced: blood. The chain links TRBV20-1 to TRBJ2-5; either TRBD1 or TRBD2 may fit D (5 bases each). The J call may be incorrect, as the DNA end agrees better with TRBJ2-7. The clonotype comes from a woman aged 25 to 39 in good health. The CDR3 protein is CSANRDRAYEQYL. The CDR3 DNA sequence: TGCAGTGCGAACCGGGACCGTGCCTACGAGCAGTACTTA.